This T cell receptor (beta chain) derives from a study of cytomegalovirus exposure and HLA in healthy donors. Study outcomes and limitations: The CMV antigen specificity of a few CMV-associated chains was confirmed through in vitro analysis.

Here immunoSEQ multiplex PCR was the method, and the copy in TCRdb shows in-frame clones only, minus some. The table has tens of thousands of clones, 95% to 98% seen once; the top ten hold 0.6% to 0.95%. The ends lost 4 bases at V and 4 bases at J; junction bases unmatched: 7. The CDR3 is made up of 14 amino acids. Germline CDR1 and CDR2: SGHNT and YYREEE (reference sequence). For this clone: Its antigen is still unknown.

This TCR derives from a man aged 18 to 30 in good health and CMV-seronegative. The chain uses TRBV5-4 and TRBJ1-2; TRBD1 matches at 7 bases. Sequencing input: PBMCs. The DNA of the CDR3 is TGTGCCAGCAGCCGACAGGGCTGGAGCTATGGCTACACCTTC. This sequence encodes CASSRQGWSYGYTF.